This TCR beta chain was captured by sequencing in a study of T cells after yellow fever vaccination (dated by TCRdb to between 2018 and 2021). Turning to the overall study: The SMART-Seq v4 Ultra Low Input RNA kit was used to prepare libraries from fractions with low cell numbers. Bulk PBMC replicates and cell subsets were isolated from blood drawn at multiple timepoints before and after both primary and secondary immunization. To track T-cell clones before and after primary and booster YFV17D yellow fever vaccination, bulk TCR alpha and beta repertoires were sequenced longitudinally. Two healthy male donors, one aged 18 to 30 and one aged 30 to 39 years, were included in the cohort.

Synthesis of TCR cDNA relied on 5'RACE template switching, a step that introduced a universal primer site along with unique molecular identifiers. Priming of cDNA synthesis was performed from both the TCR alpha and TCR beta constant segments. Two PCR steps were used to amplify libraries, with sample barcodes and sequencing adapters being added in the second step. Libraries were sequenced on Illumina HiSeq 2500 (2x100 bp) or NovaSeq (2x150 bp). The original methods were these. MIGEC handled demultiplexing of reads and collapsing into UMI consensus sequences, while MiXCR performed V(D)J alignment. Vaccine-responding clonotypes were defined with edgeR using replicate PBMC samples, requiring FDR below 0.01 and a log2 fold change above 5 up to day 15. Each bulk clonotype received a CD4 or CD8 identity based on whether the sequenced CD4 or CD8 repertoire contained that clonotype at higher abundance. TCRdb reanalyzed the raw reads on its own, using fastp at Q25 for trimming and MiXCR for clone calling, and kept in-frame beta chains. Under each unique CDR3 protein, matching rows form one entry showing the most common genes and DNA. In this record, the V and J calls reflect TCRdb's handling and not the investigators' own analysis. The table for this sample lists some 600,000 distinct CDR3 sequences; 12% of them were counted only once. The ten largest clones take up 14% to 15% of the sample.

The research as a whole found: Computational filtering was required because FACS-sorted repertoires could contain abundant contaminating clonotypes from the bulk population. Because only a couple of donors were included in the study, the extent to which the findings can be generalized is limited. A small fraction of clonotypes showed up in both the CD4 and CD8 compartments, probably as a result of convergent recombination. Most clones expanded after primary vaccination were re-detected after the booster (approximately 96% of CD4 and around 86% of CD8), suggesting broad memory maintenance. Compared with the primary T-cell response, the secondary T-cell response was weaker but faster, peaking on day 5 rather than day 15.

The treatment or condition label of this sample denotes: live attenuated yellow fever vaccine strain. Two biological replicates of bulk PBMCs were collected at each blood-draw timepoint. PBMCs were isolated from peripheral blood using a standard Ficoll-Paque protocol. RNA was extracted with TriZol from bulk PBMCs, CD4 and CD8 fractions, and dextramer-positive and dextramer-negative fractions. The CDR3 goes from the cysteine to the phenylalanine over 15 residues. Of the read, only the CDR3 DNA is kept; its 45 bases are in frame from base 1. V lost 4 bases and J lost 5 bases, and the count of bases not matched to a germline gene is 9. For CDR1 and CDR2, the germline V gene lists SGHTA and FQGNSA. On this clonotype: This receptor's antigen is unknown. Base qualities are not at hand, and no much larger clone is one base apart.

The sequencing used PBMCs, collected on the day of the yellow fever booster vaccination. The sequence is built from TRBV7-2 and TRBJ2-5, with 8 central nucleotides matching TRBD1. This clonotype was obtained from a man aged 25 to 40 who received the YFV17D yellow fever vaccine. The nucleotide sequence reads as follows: TGTGCCAGCAGCTCCAGGACAGGGTGGGGGGAGACCCAGTACTTC. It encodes CASSSRTGWGETQYF.